These 2 T cell receptor beta chains share one sample of origin, sequenced in a study of blood T cell repertoires in COVID-19. The data were produced by immunoSEQ multiplex PCR, yet TCRdb's version contains in-frame clones alone and is incomplete. The sample lists 83,000 or so clones, approximately 78% occurring once. Sample: peripheral blood. Receptors originate from a human donor in a cohort sampled during active COVID-19.

The chain carries TRBV28 and TRBJ1-1; D unclear. The CDR3 is 15 amino acids. Trimming stripped 7 bases from V and 0 bases from J, with 15 bases between. Per the germline V gene, CDR1 is MDHEN and CDR2 is SYDVKM. The CDR3 loop is CASMGFWEMNTEAFF. Here the CDR3 DNA reads TGTGCCAGCATGGGCTTTTGGGAGATGAACACTGAAGCTTTCTTT.

The table lists this clone with a count of one. The V and J genes are TRBV9 and TRBJ2-1; 12 nucleotides agree with TRBD2. With 4 bases clipped from V and 0 bases from J, the junction kept 11 bases outside the gene matches. The CDR3 is 19 residues long. Germline V gene lookup returns CDR1 SGDLS and CDR2 YYNGEE. The CDR3 region has the DNA TGTGCCAGCAGCTTAACTAGCGGGGGGTCCCTAAGCTCCTACAATGAGCAGTTCTTC. Its translation is CASSLTSGGSLSSYNEQFF.